This T cell receptor beta chain stems from a study of blood T cell repertoires in COVID-19. Study as a whole: Samples taken during acute and convalescent COVID-19 were collected in the United States, Italy and Spain.

The germline gives CDR1 SGHTA, CDR2 FQGNSA. The CDR3 is made up of 13 amino acids. Trimming removed 1 base from V and 9 bases from J, with 10 bases in between. This clone was observed a handful of times. In the authors' workflow: From reference gene primer amplification, estimates of nucleated cell counts were derived. TCRdb's copy holds only in-frame clones and misses some; the assay was immunoSEQ multiplex PCR. V, J and clone size are those of that table, while D and trimming were read from the DNA. Altogether tens of thousands of clones are present, 86% being singletons, with the ten largest covering about 1.5%.

V and J are TRBV7-2 and TRBJ1-5, with unresolved D. Sample: peripheral blood. The sequence derives from a woman older than 75 with acute or convalescent COVID-19. The CDR3 DNA reads as TGTGCCAGCAGCTTAGGTCTTGGCTCGCCCCAGCATTTT. This translates into CASSLGLGSPQHF.